A selection of T cell receptor beta chains follows, all from one sample in a study of graft-versus-host responses after intestinal transplantation. Their specific antigens are unknown. The assay was immunoSEQ multiplex PCR, and TCRdb's table has in-frame clones only and misses some. This sample has approximately 81,000 clones, with 87% found just once. The starting material was unstimulated CD8+ T cells sorted from spleen or lymph node cells, obtained before transplant. The source is a human donor who was the organ donor for an intestinal transplant. The CDR3 runs from the conserved cysteine through the conserved F or W. A D gene is named only where the DNA matches it firmly. A clone size is listed for some rows: how often the clone was seen (once, few, many), or a class if it is expanded.

V gene	D gene	clone size	J gene	CDR3 DNA	CDR3 protein
TRBV7-9	-	-	TRBJ1-2	TGTGCCAGCAGCGGTGGACGGATTTATGGCTACACCTTC	CASSGGRIYGYTF
TRBV30	-	-	TRBJ2-5	TGTGCCTGGAGTCCCCGAGGGGGGCGCGGCCCTAAAGAGACCCAGTACTTC	CAWSPRGGRGPKETQYF
TRBV5-4	-	-	TRBJ1-3	TGTGCCAGCAACAACAACCCGGCCGACACCATATATTTT	CASNNNPADTIYF
TRBV19	-	-	TRBJ2-7	TGTGCCAGTAGTATCGTGGGGTCCTACGAGCAGTACTTC	CASSIVGSYEQYF
TRBV2	TRBD1	-	TRBJ1-5	TGTGCCAGCAGAAGCCGGGACAGCACGAATCAGCCCCAGCATTTT	CASRSRDSTNQPQHF
TRBV5-6	TRBD1	-	TRBJ2-7	TGTGCCAGCAGCCAAGAGCAACGACAGGGATCCTCCTACGAGCAGTACTTC	CASSQEQRQGSSYEQYF
TRBV21-1	-	once	TRBJ2-7	TGTGCCAAATGGGCGCCATACGAGCAGTACTTC	CAKWAPYEQYF
TRBV9	TRBD2	-	TRBJ2-1	TGTGCCAGCAGCGTAGGCGTCGCGGGGGGGACATTGGGGGGTGAGCAGTTCTTC	CASSVGVAGGTLGGEQFF
TRBV4-1	-	-	TRBJ1-1	TGCGCCAGCAGCCCCGAGGGGGACACTGAAGCTTTCTTT	CASSPEGDTEAFF
TRBV5-1	-	-	TRBJ2-7	TGCGCCAGCAGCTTGGAATGGGACTCCAACCCCCCCTACGAGCAGTACTTC	CASSLEWDSNPPYEQYF
TRBV19	-	-	TRBJ1-1	TGTGCCAGTAGTATAGTGTGGAACACTGAAGCTTTCTTT	CASSIVWNTEAFF
TRBV29-1	-	-	TRBJ2-2	TGCAGCGTCGCACAGGGAGGGGCCGGGGAGCTGTTCTTT	CSVAQGGAGELFF
TRBV5-4	-	once	TRBJ1-6	TGTGCCAGCAGCTTACAGACAGGCTATAATTCACCCCTCCACTTT	CASSLQTGYNSPLHF
TRBV2	TRBD2	-	TRBJ2-5	TGTGCCAGCAGTGATTTAGTAGCGGGGGTCCCCCGGGGGACCCAGTACTTC	CASSDLVAGVPRGTQYF
TRBV6-1	-	-	TRBJ1-1	TGTGCCAGCAGTGAAAAACACCTGGCTCTACAGTCTCTTGGAATGAACACTGAAGCTTTCTTT	CASSEKHLALQSLGMNTEAFF
TRBV5-6	-	-	TRBJ2-5	TGTGCCAGCAGCTTGGTCGGGGGGCACCAAGAGACCCAGTACTTC	CASSLVGGHQETQYF
TRBV28	TRBD2	once	TRBJ2-1	TGTGCCCTGGGGCGCGGGGGACCCTCCTACAATGAGCAGTTCTTC	CALGRGGPSYNEQFF
TRBV28	TRBD1	-	TRBJ1-2	TGTGCCAGCAGCCGGGACAGAGAGGACTATGGCTACACCTTC	CASSRDREDYGYTF
TRBV4-1	-	-	TRBJ2-7	TGCGCCAGCAGCCAAGTCTTAGGAGTCCGGGGCTCCTACGAGCAGTACTTC	CASSQVLGVRGSYEQYF
TRBV6-1	-	-	TRBJ2-7	TGTGCCAGCAGTCCGGGACCGACTTACGAGCAGTACTTC	CASSPGPTYEQYF
TRBV7-9	-	-	TRBJ2-1	TGTGCCAGCAGCTCCGACAGGACAAACAATGAGCAGTTCTTC	CASSSDRTNNEQFF
TRBV6-1	TRBD2	-	TRBJ2-5	TGTGCCAGCAGTGAAGGGCGACTAGCGGGGGGGAAAGAGACCCAGTACTTC	CASSEGRLAGGKETQYF
TRBV7-9	-	-	TRBJ1-1	TGTGCCAGCAGCTACGACAGTGAAGCTTTCTTT	CASSYDSEAFF
TRBV25-1	-	-	TRBJ1-6	TGTGCCAGCGCAAAGACGGGGATTTGGCATAATTCACCCCTCCACTTT	CASAKTGIWHNSPLHF
TRBV5-8	-	-	TRBJ2-1	TGTGCCAGCAGCTTGGCAGGGGATGTGGTTGTGGAGCAGTTCTTC	CASSLAGDVVVEQFF
TRBV7-3	TRBD2	-	TRBJ2-1	TGTGCCAGCAGCCCGAACCAGATGTTAGGGGAGGGTGAGCAGTTCTTC	CASSPNQMLGEGEQFF
TRBV27	-	-	TRBJ2-7	TGTGCCAGCAGTCCACTACAGGGTTTATACGAGCAGTACTTC	CASSPLQGLYEQYF
TRBV4-1	-	-	TRBJ1-4	TGCGCCAGCAGCCAAGGTGCATTCCAGCCCGTAATAACTAATGAAAAACTGTTTTTT	CASSQGAFQPVITNEKLFF
TRBV13	-	-	TRBJ1-5	TGTGCCAGCAGCCTCAGCCCGCCCAGCAATCAGCCCCAGCATTTT	CASSLSPPSNQPQHF
TRBV9	TRBD2	-	TRBJ2-7	TGTGCCGGCAGCGTAGGCCTGCCGGGACTACCCTACGAGCAGTACTTC	CAGSVGLPGLPYEQYF
TRBV27	TRBD2	-	TRBJ2-7	TGTGCCAGCAGTCTACGACGAGAACCGGGACTAGCGGACTCCTACGAGCAGTACTTC	CASSLRREPGLADSYEQYF
TRBV6-5	-	-	TRBJ2-7	TGTGCCAGCAGTTACGGGCGGTCTTCCTACGAGCAGTACTTC	CASSYGRSSYEQYF
TRBV10-3	-	-	TRBJ1-3	TGTGCCATCAGTGACTACATCCACTCGAGGCCCCGCTCTGGAAACACCATATATTTT	CAISDYIHSRPRSGNTIYF
TRBV28	TRBD2	-	TRBJ2-3	TGTGCCAGCAGTCCGACTAGCGGGGGGGCCACAGATACGCAGTATTTT	CASSPTSGGATDTQYF
TRBV9	-	-	TRBJ2-1	TGTGCCAGCAGCACTAGGGGGGGCTCCTACAATGAGCAGTTCTTC	CASSTRGGSYNEQFF
TRBV5-6	-	-	TRBJ2-6	TGTGCCAGCAGCCCGCGGAGAGACAGCCACTCTGGGGCCAACGTCCTGACTTTC	CASSPRRDSHSGANVLTF
TRBV7-2	-	-	TRBJ2-3	TGTGCCAGCAGCTTATGGGACGATAGCACAGATACGCAGTATTTT	CASSLWDDSTDTQYF
TRBV30	-	-	TRBJ1-2	TGTGGGCTGGACGGTCCAGGCTATGGCTACACCTTC	CGLDGPGYGYTF
TRBV2	-	-	TRBJ1-4	TGTGCCAGCTCACCACGGATGAGGACAACTAATGAAAAACTGTTTTTT	CASSPRMRTTNEKLFF
TRBV13	TRBD1	once	TRBJ2-7	TGTGCCAGCAGCTTCCCCCGGACAGGGGGCTCCTACGAGCAGTACTTC	CASSFPRTGGSYEQYF
TRBV5-1	TRBD1	-	TRBJ1-4	TGCGCCAGCAGCCGACCGGGACAGGGGAAAAAACTGTTTTTT	CASSRPGQGKKLFF
TRBV5-1	-	once	TRBJ2-2	TGCGCCAGCAGCGTTGGGGCCCGTTCCGGGACAAACTACACCGGGGAGCTGTTTTTT	CASSVGARSGTNYTGELFF
TRBV15	TRBD1	once	TRBJ2-7	TGTGCCACCAGCAGAGCAAGACAGGGGATCTACGAGCAGTACTTC	CATSRARQGIYEQYF
TRBV6-1	-	once	TRBJ2-2	TGTGCCAGTTCAGGGAAGTCGGACACCGGGGAGCTGTTTTTT	CASSGKSDTGELFF
TRBV7-3	-	-	TRBJ2-2	TGTGCCAGCAGCGAGGTTGGGGGCGGGGAGCTGTTTTTT	CASSEVGGGELFF
TRBV4-1	TRBD1	-	TRBJ2-3	TGCGCCAGCAGCCAGCGGACAGGTTCTAGCACAGATACGCAGTATTTT	CASSQRTGSSTDTQYF
TRBV28	TRBD2	-	TRBJ2-3	TGTGCCAGCAGTTCCTGGGAGGGTACAGATACGCAGTATTTT	CASSSWEGTDTQYF
TRBV6-1	-	-	TRBJ1-4	TGTGCCAGCACCCCGACACCCCCTGAAAAACTGTTTTTT	CASTPTPPEKLFF
TRBV4-1	TRBD1	-	TRBJ1-1	TGCGCCAGCAGCCGGACAGGGGTGACTGAAGCTTTCTTT	CASSRTGVTEAFF
TRBV28	TRBD2	-	TRBJ2-3	TGTGCCAGCAGTGGACTAGCGGCGCAGTATTTT	CASSGLAAQYF
TRBV4-2	-	-	TRBJ1-1	TGTGCCAGCAGCCTCAGCACTGAAGCTTTCTTT	CASSLSTEAFF
TRBV10-2	TRBD1	-	TRBJ1-1	TGCGCCAGCAGTGAGAGAGGGACAGGGGATAGGGAAGCTTTCTTT	CASSERGTGDREAFF
TRBV5-1	-	-	TRBJ1-2	TGCGCCAGCAGCTTGGGTCGATCGGACTATGGCTACACCTTC	CASSLGRSDYGYTF
TRBV28	TRBD2	-	TRBJ2-1	TGTGCCAGCAGTTTCTCCACTAGCGGGGTCGATTATAGCTCCTACAATGAGCAGTTCTTC	CASSFSTSGVDYSSYNEQFF
TRBV11-3	TRBD1	-	TRBJ2-1	TGTGCCAGCAGCCAATACACATCACAGGGGGAGGCCTACAATGAGCAGTTCTTC	CASSQYTSQGEAYNEQFF
TRBV6-4	-	few	TRBJ2-2	TGTGCCAGCAGTGCCGAGACAGGGAACACCGGGGAGCTGTTTTTT	CASSAETGNTGELFF
TRBV30	-	-	TRBJ1-5	TGTGCCTGGAGTTTAGGGGATCAGCCCCAGCATTTT	CAWSLGDQPQHF
TRBV28	-	-	TRBJ2-2	TGTGCCAGCAGTTTAAGAAACACCGGGGAGCTGTTTTTT	CASSLRNTGELFF
TRBV4-2	-	-	TRBJ1-1	TGTGCCAGCAGCCAAGATTTGAGGGGAGGGACTGAAGCTTTCTTT	CASSQDLRGGTEAFF
TRBV6-5	-	-	TRBJ2-1	TGTGCCAGCAGTTACTCCACCCGGTCCAGATTTTATGAGCAGTTCTTC	CASSYSTRSRFYEQFF